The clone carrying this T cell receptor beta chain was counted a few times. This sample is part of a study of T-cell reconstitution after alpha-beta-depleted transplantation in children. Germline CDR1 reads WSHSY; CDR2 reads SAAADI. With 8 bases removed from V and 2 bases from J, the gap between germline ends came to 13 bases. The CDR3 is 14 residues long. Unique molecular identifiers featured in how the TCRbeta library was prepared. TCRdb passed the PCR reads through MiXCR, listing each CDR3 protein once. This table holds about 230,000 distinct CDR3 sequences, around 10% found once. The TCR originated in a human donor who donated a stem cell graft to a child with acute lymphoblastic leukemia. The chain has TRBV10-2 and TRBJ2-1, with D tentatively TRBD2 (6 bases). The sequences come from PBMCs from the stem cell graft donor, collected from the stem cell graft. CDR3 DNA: TGCGCCAGCCTCGGGACTTACACCTACAATGAGCAGTTCTTC. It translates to CASLGTYTYNEQFF.